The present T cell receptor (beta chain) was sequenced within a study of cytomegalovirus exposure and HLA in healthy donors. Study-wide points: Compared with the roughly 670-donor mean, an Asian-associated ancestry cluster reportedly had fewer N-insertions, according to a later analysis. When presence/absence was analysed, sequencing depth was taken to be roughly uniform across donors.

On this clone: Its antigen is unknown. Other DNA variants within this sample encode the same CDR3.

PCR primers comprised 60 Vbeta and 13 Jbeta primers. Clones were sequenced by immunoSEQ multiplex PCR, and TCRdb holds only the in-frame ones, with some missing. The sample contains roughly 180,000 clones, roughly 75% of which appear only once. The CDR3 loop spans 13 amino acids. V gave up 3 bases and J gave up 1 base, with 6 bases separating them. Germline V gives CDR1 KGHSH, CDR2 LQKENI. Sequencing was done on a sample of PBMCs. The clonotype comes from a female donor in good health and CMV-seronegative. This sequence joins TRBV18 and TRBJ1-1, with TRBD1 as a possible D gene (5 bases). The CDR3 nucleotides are TGTGCCAGCTCACCCCAGGGGAACACTGAAGCTTTCTTT. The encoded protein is CASSPQGNTEAFF.